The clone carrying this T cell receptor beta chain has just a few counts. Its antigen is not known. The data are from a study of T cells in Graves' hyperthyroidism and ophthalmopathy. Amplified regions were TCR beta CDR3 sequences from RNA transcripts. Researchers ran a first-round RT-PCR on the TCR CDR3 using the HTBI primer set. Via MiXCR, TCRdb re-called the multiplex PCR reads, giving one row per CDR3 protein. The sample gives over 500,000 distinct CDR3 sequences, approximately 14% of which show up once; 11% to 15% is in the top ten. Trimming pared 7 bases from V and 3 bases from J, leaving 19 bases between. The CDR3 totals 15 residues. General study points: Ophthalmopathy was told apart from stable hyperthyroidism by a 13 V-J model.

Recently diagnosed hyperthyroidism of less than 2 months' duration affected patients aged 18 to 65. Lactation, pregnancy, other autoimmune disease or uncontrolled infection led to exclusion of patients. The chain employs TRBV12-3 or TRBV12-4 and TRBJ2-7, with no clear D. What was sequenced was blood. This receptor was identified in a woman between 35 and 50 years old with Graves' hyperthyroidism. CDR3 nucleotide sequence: TGTGCCAGCACAATCCTCGGCCGCAGAGGCTACGAGCAGTACTTC. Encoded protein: CASTILGRRGYEQYF.